These T cell receptor beta chains were read from a single sample in a study of T cell repertoires in cytomegalovirus infection. Via MiXCR, TCRdb re-called the reads, giving one row per CDR3 protein. The repertoire holds about 190,000 distinct CDR3 sequences, with about 30% as singletons. The sequencing sample was made of PBMCs. These receptors came from a human donor in good health (CMV status not recorded). Some clones in this sample may be carry-over from other donors' samples. The CDR3 runs from the conserved cysteine through the conserved F or W. A D gene is named only where the DNA matches it firmly. A clone size is listed for some rows: how often the clone was seen (once, few, many), or a class if it is expanded.

clone_size j_call d_call v_call cdr3_length cdr3_nt cdr3_aa
NA TRBJ1-1 NA TRBV29-1 15 TGCAGCGTTGAGCAGAGACAATCCATGAACACTGAAGCTTTCTTT CSVEQRQSMNTEAFF
few TRBJ2-1 NA TRBV7-2 14 TGTGCCAGCAGCTCCGACTGGCTAGCCGGTGAGCAGTTCTTC CASSSDWLAGEQFF
NA TRBJ1-1 TRBD1 TRBV7-9 15 TGTGCCAGCAGCTACCTCGGGACAGGGGCGCCTGAAGCTTTCTTT CASSYLGTGAPEAFF
NA TRBJ2-1 NA TRBV10-3 16 TGTGCCAGCCAGCCGTCGGAAGACAGCTCCTACAATGAGCAGTTCTTC CASQPSEDSSYNEQFF
NA TRBJ1-5 NA TRBV7-2 14 TGTGCCAGCAGCCCACGGGGGGGCGGGCAGCCCCAGCATTTT CASSPRGGGQPQHF
NA TRBJ1-1 NA TRBV18 13 TGTGCCAGCTCACCGACAGCGAACACTGAAGCTTTCTTT CASSPTANTEAFF
NA TRBJ1-1 NA TRBV27 14 TGTGCCAGCTACAGAACTCCCGGACGCACTGAAGCTTTCTTT CASYRTPGRTEAFF
few TRBJ2-5 NA TRBV10-1 13 TGCGCCAGCCGTCCGAACGGGAAAGAGACCCAGTACTTC CASRPNGKETQYF
NA TRBJ2-3 TRBD2 TRBV5-4 18 TGTGCCAGCAGCTTCGGGGTTATGAGCGGGGGTCGGGGAGATACGCAGTATTTT CASSFGVMSGGRGDTQYF
NA TRBJ1-2 NA TRBV20-1 13 TGCACCCCGTGGCAGGGCGTCGACTATGGCTACACCTTC CTPWQGVDYGYTF
few TRBJ2-7 NA TRBV4-1 13 TGCGCCAGCAGCCAAGTTACTTGGAGGGAGCAGTACTTC CASSQVTWREQYF
few TRBJ1-1 NA TRBV7-2 14 TGTGCCAGCAGCTTAGCGGGTAGGTGGGCTGAAGCTTTCTTT CASSLAGRWAEAFF
few TRBJ2-7 NA TRBV20-1 13 TGCAGTGCGCAAGTGGGGCTACGTCGAGAGCAGTACTTC CSAQVGLRREQYF
NA TRBJ1-2 TRBD1 TRBV7-2 14 TGTGCCAGCAGCTTAGCGAGGGACAGATCGGGCTACACCTTC CASSLARDRSGYTF
many TRBJ2-7 NA TRBV11-2 14 TGTGCCAGCAGCCCGGACAGTTCTCCCAGGGAGCAGTACTTC CASSPDSSPREQYF
NA TRBJ1-1 NA TRBV25-1 12 TGTGCCAGCAGTGAAACCCACGGAGAAGCTTTCTTT CASSETHGEAFF
NA TRBJ1-1 TRBD1 TRBV5-1 15 TGCGCCAGCAGCTCGAACCGACAGGGGCCCACTGAAGCTTTCTTT CASSSNRQGPTEAFF
NA TRBJ2-1 TRBD2 TRBV27 17 TGTGCCAGCAGTTTATTTCGGGCGGGGGGGCCGAGTGGTGAGCAGTTCTTC CASSLFRAGGPSGEQFF
NA TRBJ2-4 TRBD2 TRBV2 17 TGTGCCAGCAGTGCGGGGGGTACTAGCACGGTGAAGAGCATTCAGTACTTC CASSAGGTSTVKSIQYF
NA TRBJ2-3 TRBD1 TRBV19 14 TGTGCCAGCTCCGGGACAGCCAACACAGATACGCAGTATTTT CASSGTANTDTQYF
few TRBJ2-5 TRBD2 TRBV5-1 17 TGCGCCAGCAGCTTGGCTACTAGCGGGGGCCTCCAAGAGACCCAGTACTTC CASSLATSGGLQETQYF
few TRBJ1-1 NA TRBV12-3/TRBV12-4 14 TGTGCCAGCAGTTTGAAGCACGGGAACACTGAAGCTTTCTTT CASSLKHGNTEAFF
NA TRBJ1-4 NA TRBV20-1 14 TGCAGTGCTAGAGAAGGCAGGGGAGAGGAAAAACTGTTTTTT CSAREGRGEEKLFF
NA TRBJ2-1 NA TRBV5-5 15 TGTGCCAGCAGCCTACCCGGGACCAGATCCAATGAGCAGTTCTTC CASSLPGTRSNEQFF
NA TRBJ2-3 TRBD1 TRBV2 15 TGTGCCAGTGCCTTAGGGACAGGGATCACAGATACGCAGTATTTT CASALGTGITDTQYF
NA TRBJ2-7 NA TRBV6-2/TRBV6-3 14 TGTGCCAGCAGCCGTGGGCTTTACTCCTACGAGCAGTACTTC CASSRGLYSYEQYF
NA TRBJ1-3 NA TRBV20-1 14 TGCAGTGCTATCCTCCAGGGATCTGGAAACACCATATATTTT CSAILQGSGNTIYF
NA TRBJ2-7 NA TRBV6-1 15 TGTGCCAGCAGGGGTTTCGGGGTATCAACGTACGAGCAGTACTTC CASRGFGVSTYEQYF
NA TRBJ2-7 TRBD2 TRBV12-3/TRBV12-4 16 TGTGCCAGCAGCTCTATTGGGGGAGGGAGTCTCCACGAGCAGTACTTC CASSSIGGGSLHEQYF
many TRBJ1-2 TRBD1 TRBV7-9 18 TGTGCCAGCAGCTCGGTAGAGAGTCGGGGGACAGGGAACTATGGCTACACCTTC CASSSVESRGTGNYGYTF
few TRBJ2-7 NA TRBV6-5 14 TGTGCCAGCAGACTCTTTAGCGGTACCTACGAGCAGTACTTC CASRLFSGTYEQYF
NA TRBJ1-2 NA TRBV4-1 18 TGCGTCAGCAGCCAAGATCGTTGGGTAGGACTAAGGGACTATGGCTACACCTTC CVSSQDRWVGLRDYGYTF
few TRBJ2-2 TRBD1 TRBV6-1 14 TGTGCCAGCATCACGAGACAGGGCGGCGGGGAGCTGTTTTTT CASITRQGGGELFF